This T cell receptor beta chain originates from a study of T cell changes during pregnancy in multiple sclerosis. TCRdb keeps only in-frame clones here, not all; method: immunoSEQ multiplex PCR. Of approximately 22,000 clones listed, about 88% are singletons. J was trimmed by 1 base and V by 5 bases; bases with no gene match: 13. Germline loops: CDR1 MNHEY, CDR2 SMNVEV (reference sequence). The CDR3 has 17 residues. This TCR came from a female donor in good health, enrolled as a control in a pregnancy study. This chain links TRBV27 with TRBJ1-1; 7 bases are a match to TRBD1. This material consisted of CD4+ T cells from peripheral blood mononuclear cells, taken in the first trimester of pregnancy. The CDR3 coding sequence is TGTGCCAGCAGTCCCCCGAGACAGGGAAGTTCGAACACTGAAGCTTTCTTT. Amino acid sequence: CASSPPRQGSSNTEAFF.